This is a list of T cell receptor beta chains from one sample in a study of T cells in Graves' hyperthyroidism and ophthalmopathy. TCRdb reanalysed the multiplex PCR reads using MiXCR and keeps one entry per CDR3 protein. The profile covers 500,000 to 750,000 distinct CDR3 sequences, with 11% to 15% appearing a single time and over 6% taken by the ten largest. The source material was blood. The receptors stem from a woman in her late teens or twenties with Graves' ophthalmopathy. Each CDR3 is given with its conserved first and last residue. The D gene is left open where the match is weak. Some rows mark clone size as missing; the rest say once, few, many or name a class of expanded clone.

size: NA; V: TRBV10-3; D: NA; J: TRBJ1-6; CDR3: CAIARQDNSPLHF; DNA: TGTGCCATCGCCCGACAGGATAATTCACCCCTCCACTTT
size: many; V: TRBV10-3; D: NA; J: TRBJ1-2; CDR3: CAISEQQGDYGYTF; DNA: TGTGCCATCAGTGAGCAGCAGGGTGACTATGGCTACACCTTC
size: NA; V: TRBV6-5; D: TRBD2; J: TRBJ2-1; CDR3: CASSYSAGPNEQFF; DNA: TGTGCCAGCAGTTACTCAGCGGGGCCTAATGAGCAGTTCTTC
size: many; V: TRBV12-3/TRBV12-4; D: TRBD2; J: TRBJ2-7; CDR3: CASTRTSGTDEQYF; DNA: TGTGCCAGCACCCGGACTAGCGGGACTGACGAGCAGTACTTC
size: many; V: TRBV2; D: TRBD1; J: TRBJ2-5; CDR3: CASRQGAPGETQYF; DNA: TGTGCCAGCAGACAGGGGGCGCCGGGAGAGACCCAGTACTTC
size: many; V: TRBV20-1; D: TRBD2; J: TRBJ2-3; CDR3: CSAGRTSGDTDTQYF; DNA: TGCAGTGCGGGGAGGACTAGCGGGGACACAGATACGCAGTATTTT
size: many; V: TRBV6-5; D: TRBD2; J: TRBJ2-5; CDR3: CASSYSPLAGGAQYF; DNA: TGTGCCAGCAGTTACTCGCCACTAGCGGGAGGTGCCCAGTACTTC
size: NA; V: TRBV18; D: NA; J: TRBJ2-1; CDR3: CASSPMNGQFF; DNA: TGTGCCAGCTCACCAATGAATGGGCAGTTCTTC
size: NA; V: TRBV5-8; D: TRBD1; J: TRBJ2-2; CDR3: CASSHRDRGLTGELFF; DNA: TGTGCCAGCAGTCACCGGGACAGGGGGTTAACCGGGGAGCTGTTTTTT
size: many; V: TRBV20-1; D: NA; J: TRBJ1-5; CDR3: CSAHQGSLGNQPQHF; DNA: TGCAGTGCTCACCAAGGGTCCCTAGGGAATCAGCCCCAGCATTTT
size: many; V: TRBV18; D: NA; J: TRBJ2-7; CDR3: CASSPPGLGTYEQYF; DNA: TGTGCCAGCTCACCCCCGGGACTCGGAACCTACGAGCAGTACTTC
size: many; V: TRBV20-1; D: TRBD2; J: TRBJ2-1; CDR3: CSARDPSSGSTNEQFF; DNA: TGCAGTGCTAGAGACCCTTCTAGCGGGAGTACCAATGAGCAGTTCTTC
size: many; V: TRBV2; D: NA; J: TRBJ2-7; CDR3: CASKLGAGRPYEQYF; DNA: TGTGCCAGCAAATTGGGGGCAGGGCGTCCCTACGAGCAGTACTTC
size: many; V: TRBV6-1; D: TRBD1; J: TRBJ1-5; CDR3: CASSLFTGENQPQHF; DNA: TGTGCCAGCAGTTTATTCACAGGGGAAAATCAGCCCCAGCATTTT
size: NA; V: TRBV11-2; D: TRBD1; J: TRBJ1-1; CDR3: CASSWGQGAAFF; DNA: TGTGCCAGCAGCTGGGGACAGGGGGCTGCTTTCTTT
size: few; V: TRBV29-1; D: NA; J: TRBJ1-2; CDR3: CSAGDIGYTF; DNA: TGCAGCGCCGGGGACATTGGCTACACCTTC
size: many; V: TRBV9; D: NA; J: TRBJ2-7; CDR3: CASSVYRTPLLYEQYF; DNA: TGTGCCAGCAGCGTATACAGGACACCTCTTTTGTACGAGCAGTACTTC
size: many; V: TRBV11-2; D: TRBD1; J: TRBJ2-3; CDR3: CASSLDGQGAIDTQYF; DNA: TGTGCCAGCAGCTTGGACGGACAGGGGGCAATAGATACGCAGTATTTT
size: many; V: TRBV7-9; D: NA; J: TRBJ2-1; CDR3: CASSFGAGVNEQFF; DNA: TGTGCCAGCAGCTTCGGGGCAGGAGTCAATGAGCAGTTCTTC
size: NA; V: TRBV25-1; D: TRBD2; J: TRBJ2-1; CDR3: CASSIAGGGYNEQFF; DNA: TGTGCCAGCAGTATTGCGGGAGGGGGATACAATGAGCAGTTCTTC
size: many; V: TRBV24-1; D: TRBD2; J: TRBJ2-5; CDR3: CATSDTGRETQYF; DNA: TGTGCCACCAGTGATACCGGGAGGGAGACCCAGTACTTC
size: few; V: TRBV7-3; D: NA; J: TRBJ2-5; CDR3: CASSLLGSSAEYQETQYF; DNA: TGTGCCAGCAGCCTCTTAGGGTCTAGCGCAGAGTACCAAGAGACCCAGTACTTC
size: many; V: TRBV3-1; D: TRBD1; J: TRBJ1-2; CDR3: CASSQLAGTGEGYTF; DNA: TGTGCCAGCAGCCAATTAGCCGGGACAGGGGAAGGCTACACCTTC
size: many; V: TRBV11-2; D: TRBD2; J: TRBJ2-2; CDR3: CASSLGGALAGAPPNTGELFF; DNA: TGTGCCAGCAGCTTAGGAGGGGCACTAGCGGGAGCGCCCCCGAACACCGGGGAGCTGTTTTTT
size: many; V: TRBV7-9; D: NA; J: TRBJ2-7; CDR3: CASNAGADEQYF; DNA: TGTGCCAGTAACGCGGGGGCTGACGAGCAGTACTTC
size: many; V: TRBV2; D: NA; J: TRBJ1-2; CDR3: CASSEQGQYGYTF; DNA: TGTGCCAGCAGTGAACAGGGCCAGTATGGCTACACCTTC
size: many; V: TRBV7-9; D: NA; J: TRBJ2-1; CDR3: CASSLTSLVYNEQFF; DNA: TGTGCCAGCAGCTTGACATCCTTAGTATACAATGAGCAGTTCTTC
size: few; V: TRBV20-1; D: NA; J: TRBJ2-7; CDR3: CSARVVTGSVNYEQYF; DNA: TGCAGTGCTAGAGTGGTCACGGGTTCTGTAAACTACGAGCAGTACTTC
size: few; V: TRBV4-1; D: NA; J: TRBJ2-2; CDR3: CASSQDWRPGELFF; DNA: TGCGCCAGCAGCCAAGACTGGAGGCCCGGGGAGCTGTTTTTT
size: few; V: TRBV10-3; D: NA; J: TRBJ2-1; CDR3: CAIRESSYNEQFF; DNA: TGTGCCATCAGGGAGAGCTCCTACAATGAGCAGTTCTTC
size: many; V: TRBV5-1; D: NA; J: TRBJ2-1; CDR3: CASSLGERSNEQFF; DNA: TGCGCCAGCAGCCTGGGGGAGCGCAGCAATGAGCAGTTCTTC
size: many; V: TRBV12-3/TRBV12-4; D: NA; J: TRBJ2-1; CDR3: CASSLARSLSYNEQFF; DNA: TGTGCCAGCAGTTTAGCTAGGTCATTGTCCTACAATGAGCAGTTCTTC
size: few; V: TRBV4-3; D: NA; J: TRBJ1-2; CDR3: CASSQDHHQTLSAYGYTF; DNA: TGCGCCAGCAGCCAAGATCACCATCAGACGCTGTCTGCCTATGGCTACACCTTC
size: once; V: TRBV18; D: NA; J: TRBJ2-2; CDR3: CASSPAAERGTGELFF; DNA: TGTGCCAGCTCACCGGCGGCCGAGCGAGGGACCGGGGAGCTGTTTTTT
size: NA; V: TRBV11-2; D: TRBD2; J: TRBJ2-5; CDR3: CASSPGTTGQETQYF; DNA: TGTGCCAGCAGCCCCGGGACTACCGGCCAAGAGACCCAGTACTTC
size: many; V: TRBV28; D: TRBD1; J: TRBJ1-1; CDR3: CASKYRGRDPRRAFF; DNA: TGTGCCAGCAAATACAGGGGCCGCGATCCCAGAAGGGCTTTCTTT
size: once; V: TRBV6-1; D: NA; J: TRBJ1-2; CDR3: CASSPPGAGGYTF; DNA: TGTGCCAGCAGTCCCCCCGGGGCAGGGGGCTACACCTTC
size: once; V: TRBV28; D: TRBD2; J: TRBJ2-3; CDR3: CASLQAGGDTQYF; DNA: TGTGCCAGCCTTCAAGCGGGAGGGGATACGCAGTATTTT
size: NA; V: TRBV9; D: NA; J: TRBJ2-1; CDR3: CASSPDRFTSGDEQFF; DNA: TGTGCCAGCAGCCCGGACAGATTTACGTCGGGCGATGAGCAGTTCTTC
size: many; V: TRBV28; D: NA; J: TRBJ2-5; CDR3: CASSLVDSFQETQYF; DNA: TGTGCCAGCAGTTTGGTGGACAGTTTCCAAGAGACCCAGTACTTC
size: NA; V: TRBV5-1; D: NA; J: TRBJ2-7; CDR3: CASSLFYLGSYEQYF; DNA: TGCGCCAGCAGCTTGTTTTACCTCGGATCCTACGAGCAGTACTTC
size: NA; V: TRBV27; D: NA; J: TRBJ1-1; CDR3: CASSFGRGGLDAFF; DNA: TGTGCCAGCAGTTTCGGCAGGGGCGGATTGGATGCTTTCTTT
size: many; V: TRBV3-1; D: NA; J: TRBJ2-7; CDR3: CASSQTSAYYEQYF; DNA: TGTGCCAGCAGCCAGACGTCGGCTTACTACGAGCAGTACTTC
size: many; V: TRBV7-3; D: NA; J: TRBJ2-3; CDR3: CASSLSLIGDTQYF; DNA: TGTGCCAGCAGCTTAAGCCTCATAGGAGATACGCAGTATTTT
size: many; V: TRBV2; D: NA; J: TRBJ2-1; CDR3: CASRIGVLNEQFF; DNA: TGTGCCAGCAGGATAGGGGTTCTTAATGAGCAGTTCTTC
size: NA; V: TRBV14; D: TRBD2; J: TRBJ2-7; CDR3: CASSPQHMASGYNEQYF; DNA: TGTGCCAGCTCTCCTCAACACATGGCTAGCGGGTACAATGAGCAGTACTTC
size: many; V: TRBV3-1; D: TRBD1; J: TRBJ1-2; CDR3: CASSQVGTGGNGYTF; DNA: TGTGCCAGCAGCCAAGTTGGGACAGGGGGCAATGGCTACACCTTC
size: many; V: TRBV18; D: TRBD1; J: TRBJ2-3; CDR3: CASSQNRGTRTDTQYF; DNA: TGTGCCAGCTCACAGAACAGGGGAACGAGGACAGATACGCAGTATTTT
size: few; V: TRBV18; D: NA; J: TRBJ1-2; CDR3: CASSSGPNPFYGYTF; DNA: TGTGCCAGCTCCTCAGGGCCAAACCCCTTCTATGGCTACACCTTC
size: many; V: TRBV12-3/TRBV12-4; D: NA; J: TRBJ2-7; CDR3: CASSLDSPPAGEQYF; DNA: TGTGCCAGCAGCCTGGACAGTCCCCCGGCGGGCGAGCAGTACTTC
size: NA; V: TRBV30; D: NA; J: TRBJ2-2; CDR3: CAWSLGPGTGELFF; DNA: TGTGCCTGGAGTCTTGGGCCCGGCACCGGGGAGCTGTTTTTT